This is a list of T cell receptor beta chains from one sample in a study of cytomegalovirus exposure and HLA in healthy donors. Produced via immunoSEQ multiplex PCR; TCRdb's table is partial and in-frame only. This table has about 120,000 clones, less than 80% appearing once. Material for sequencing was PBMCs. These receptors all stem from a woman between 40 and 50 years old in good health and CMV-seropositive. Each CDR3 is given with its conserved first and last residue. D genes are given only for firm matches. Clone size is not always given. Where it is, it says once, few, many or a class for expanded clones.

d_call clone_size j_call v_call cdr3_aa cdr3_nt
TRBD1 . TRBJ1-4 TRBV5-1 CASSLVGGNEKLFF TGCGCCAGCAGCTTGGTAGGGGGCAATGAAAAACTGTTTTTT
TRBD1 . TRBJ2-1 TRBV9 CASSGGQVTVDNEQFF TGTGCCAGCAGCGGCGGACAGGTTACGGTAGACAATGAGCAGTTCTTC
TRBD1 . TRBJ2-1 TRBV7-2 CASSQRGQINNEQFF TGTGCCAGCAGCCAAAGGGGACAGATAAACAATGAGCAGTTCTTC
. once TRBJ2-7 TRBV7-8 CASSLVVWDTQTSYEQYF TGTGCCAGCAGCTTAGTCGTTTGGGACACGCAAACCTCCTACGAGCAGTACTTC
TRBD2 . TRBJ2-3 TRBV29-1 CSVEGSGRKIYDQPFTDTQYF TGCAGCGTTGAGGGTAGCGGGAGGAAAATTTACGACCAACCATTCACAGATACGCAGTATTTT
. . TRBJ2-7 TRBV5-4 CASSKEGRDEQYF TGTGCCAGCAGCAAGGAGGGCAGGGACGAGCAGTACTTC
TRBD2 . TRBJ2-1 TRBV7-9 CASSSGLAGTANEQFF TGTGCCAGCAGCTCCGGACTAGCGGGGACAGCCAATGAGCAGTTCTTC
. . TRBJ2-1 TRBV7-2 CASSSYRLSSYNEQFF TGTGCCAGCAGCTCCTACAGGTTGTCCTCCTACAATGAGCAGTTCTTC
TRBD1 . TRBJ2-2 TRBV30 CAWTGTGGPNTGELFF TGTGCCTGGACCGGGACAGGGGGTCCGAACACCGGGGAGCTGTTTTTT
. few TRBJ2-7 TRBV2 CASSGGPTYEQYF TGTGCCAGCAGTGGAGGCCCTACCTACGAGCAGTACTTC
TRBD2 few TRBJ2-1 TRBV5-1 CASSLTSGGFNEQFF TGCGCCAGCAGCTTGACTAGCGGGGGCTTTAATGAGCAGTTCTTC
. . TRBJ1-5 TRBV5-8 CASRKNRVSQPQHF TGTGCCAGCAGAAAGAACAGGGTGAGTCAGCCCCAGCATTTT
TRBD2 . TRBJ2-7 TRBV7-9 CASSPRTRTYEQYF TGTGCCAGCAGCCCCCGGACTAGAACCTACGAGCAGTACTTC
TRBD1 . TRBJ1-6 TRBV7-8 CASSFRGPNSPLHF TGTGCCAGCAGCTTCAGGGGGCCTAATTCACCCCTCCACTTT
TRBD1 . TRBJ2-2 TRBV2 CASSDLRILDRATGELFF TGTGCCAGCAGTGATTTGAGGATCCTGGACAGGGCCACCGGGGAGCTGTTTTTT
. . TRBJ1-5 TRBV19 CASSLRVWQPQHF TGTGCCAGTAGCCTCAGGGTGTGGCAGCCCCAGCATTTT
TRBD1 . TRBJ1-1 TRBV7-9 CASSGTGDLFAEAFF TGTGCCAGCAGCGGGACAGGGGATTTATTCGCTGAAGCTTTCTTT
. . TRBJ1-1 TRBV7-9 CASSFSQGLNTEAFF TGTGCCAGCAGCTTTTCACAGGGCCTGAACACTGAAGCTTTCTTT
. . TRBJ1-4 TRBV15 CATSSGQTDEKLFF TGTGCCACCAGCAGCGGACAGACAGATGAAAAACTGTTTTTT
TRBD1 . TRBJ1-6 TRBV30 CAWRPGTGYVNSPLHF TGTGCCTGGAGGCCCGGGACAGGGTATGTTAATTCACCCCTCCACTTT
. . TRBJ2-6 TRBV6-5 CASSSYFTAGANVLTF TGTGCCAGCAGTTCCTACTTTACGGCTGGGGCCAACGTCCTGACTTTC
TRBD2 . TRBJ2-7 TRBV27 CASSFTGTSEYEQYF TGTGCCAGCAGTTTCACCGGGACTAGCGAATACGAGCAGTACTTC
TRBD1 . TRBJ1-1 TRBV6-1 CASTRGSNTEAFF TGTGCCAGCACCAGGGGGTCAAACACTGAAGCTTTCTTT
. . TRBJ2-3 TRBV28 CASSLPLGTDTQYF TGTGCCAGCAGTTTACCGTTAGGCACAGATACGCAGTATTTT
TRBD1 . TRBJ2-2 TRBV7-2 CASSSGTGGFRTGELFF TGTGCCAGCAGCTCCGGGACAGGGGGCTTTCGGACCGGGGAGCTGTTTTTT
. . TRBJ1-5 TRBV28 CASSLSVSNQPQHF TGTGCCAGCAGTTTATCGGTGAGCAATCAGCCCCAGCATTTT
TRBD1 . TRBJ2-7 TRBV5-4 CASSSRDRGLHEQYF TGTGCCAGCAGCTCCCGGGACAGGGGGCTCCACGAGCAGTACTTC
TRBD1 few TRBJ1-2 TRBV7-2 CASSRTGGVYGYTF TGTGCCAGCAGCCGTACAGGGGGCGTTTATGGCTACACCTTC
. . TRBJ2-7 TRBV7-9 CASSQGLYEQYF TGTGCCAGCAGCCAAGGACTCTACGAGCAGTACTTC
. few TRBJ1-2 TRBV11-2 CASSSPLGGGGDYGYTF TGTGCCAGCAGCTCCCCCCTGGGGGGAGGAGGAGACTATGGCTACACCTTC
TRBD2 few TRBJ2-2 TRBV7-3 CASSPTSEEGNTGELFF TGTGCCAGCAGCCCCACTAGCGAAGAAGGAAACACCGGGGAGCTGTTTTTT
TRBD1 few TRBJ2-3 TRBV4-3 CASSWNDRGMVDTQYF TGCGCCAGCAGCTGGAACGACAGGGGTATGGTAGATACGCAGTATTTT
. once TRBJ2-1 TRBV6-4 CASSPEQGSSYNEQFF TGTGCCAGCAGCCCCGAACAGGGCAGCTCCTACAATGAGCAGTTCTTC
TRBD2 . TRBJ2-7 TRBV28 CASRLAGDYEQYF TGTGCCAGCCGACTAGCGGGAGACTACGAGCAGTACTTC
TRBD2 . TRBJ2-1 TRBV10-2 CASRSGGSSYNEQFF TGCGCCAGCAGGAGCGGGGGGAGCTCCTACAATGAGCAGTTCTTC
TRBD1 few TRBJ1-6 TRBV7-6 CASSFGQGGGSPLHF TGTGCCAGCAGCTTCGGACAGGGCGGTGGTTCACCCCTCCACTTT
. . TRBJ2-2 TRBV4-1 CASSQGAVNTGELFF TGCGCCAGCAGCCAAGGGGCAGTTAACACCGGGGAGCTGTTTTTT
. . TRBJ2-1 TRBV7-8 CASSLFRPVSYNEQFF TGTGCCAGCAGCTTATTTCGTCCTGTCTCCTACAATGAGCAGTTCTTC
. . TRBJ1-2 TRBV9 CASSPGLQYEQQSYGYTF TGTGCCAGCAGCCCCGGCTTACAGTACGAACAACAATCCTATGGCTACACCTTC
. . TRBJ1-2 TRBV7-2 CASRRQSYGYTF TGTGCCAGCAGACGACAGTCTTATGGCTACACCTTC
TRBD1 . TRBJ2-1 TRBV28 CASRMGRGRTDEQFF TGTGCCAGCAGGATGGGCAGGGGGCGTACGGATGAGCAGTTCTTC
. once TRBJ2-7 TRBV27 CASRNPDSQGEQYF TGTGCCAGCAGAAACCCCGACAGTCAGGGCGAGCAGTACTTC
. . TRBJ2-7 TRBV7-2 CASRRVGVHEQYF TGTGCCAGCAGACGAGTCGGGGTCCACGAGCAGTACTTC
TRBD1 . TRBJ1-2 TRBV9 CASRDRENYGYTF TGTGCCAGCCGGGACAGGGAAAACTATGGCTACACCTTC
TRBD1 . TRBJ2-7 TRBV4-2 CASKARDRGSYEQYF TGTGCCAGCAAGGCCCGTGACAGGGGATCCTACGAGCAGTACTTC
. . TRBJ2-1 TRBV21-1 CASSHSLADSYNEQFF TGTGCCAGCAGCCACTCGCTAGCGGACTCCTACAATGAGCAGTTCTTC
. . TRBJ1-1 TRBV5-8 CASSSRTNNTEAFF TGTGCCAGCAGCTCTCGGACAAACAACACTGAAGCTTTCTTT
. few TRBJ2-7 TRBV4-2 CASSQDLGWLASGVSYEQYF TGTGCCAGCAGCCAAGATCTAGGTTGGCTAGCCTCGGGGGTCTCCTACGAGCAGTACTTC
TRBD1 . TRBJ2-1 TRBV5-8 CASSLGTGTEQFF TGTGCCAGCAGCTTGGGGACAGGCACTGAGCAGTTCTTC
TRBD1 . TRBJ1-2 TRBV5-6 CASTRTGSTAGYTF TGTGCCAGCACCAGGACAGGGAGTACCGCTGGCTACACCTTC
. few TRBJ2-1 TRBV5-1 CASSAEDYNEQFF TGCGCCAGCAGCGCCGAGGACTACAATGAGCAGTTCTTC
. . TRBJ2-2 TRBV29-1 CSGGEDGELFF TGCAGCGGCGGAGAGGACGGGGAGCTGTTTTTT